This is a list of T cell receptor beta chains from one sample in a study of T cell changes during pregnancy in multiple sclerosis. Data came from immunoSEQ multiplex PCR; TCRdb stores just in-frame clones and leaves some out. The repertoire has 45,000 to 60,000 clones, around nine tenths of them found once; the top ten carry less than 4%. The starting material was CD8+ T cells from peripheral blood mononuclear cells, obtained before pregnancy. Every receptor here comes from a female donor with multiple sclerosis, enrolled in a pregnancy study. CDR3s include the opening cysteine and the closing phenylalanine or tryptophan. The D gene is left open where the match is weak. The size entry is marked missing in some rows and otherwise reads once, few, many or a size class.

TRBV10-3	-	TRBD2	TRBJ2-3	TGTGCCATCAGGAGGACTAGCGGGTACACAGATACGCAGTATTTT	CAIRRTSGYTDTQYF
TRBV2	-	-	TRBJ2-5	TGTGCCAGCTGGGCCCGCCGCAGGGAAGAGACCCAGTACTTC	CASWARRREETQYF
TRBV6-1	-	-	TRBJ1-2	TGTGCCAGCAGTGAAGAGGAGGTTAGGGGCTACACCTTC	CASSEEEVRGYTF
TRBV27	-	TRBD1	TRBJ2-2	TGTGCCACCCACCCCGGGACAGGGGGCACCGGGGAGCTGTTTTTT	CATHPGTGGTGELFF
TRBV6-6	-	-	TRBJ2-7	TGTGCCAGCAGTTACTACAGGGAAAGCTCCTACGAGCAGTACTTC	CASSYYRESSYEQYF
TRBV4-3	-	TRBD1	TRBJ1-1	TGCGCCAGCAGCCAAGATTTAATTGCGGCAGGGGGTATGAGGAACACTGAAGCTTTCTTT	CASSQDLIAAGGMRNTEAFF
TRBV19	once	-	TRBJ1-2	TGTGCCAGTAGTATAGATAGAGCTAACTATGGCTACACCTTC	CASSIDRANYGYTF
TRBV6-6	-	-	TRBJ2-3	TGTGCCAGCGTAATCGCAGATACGCAGTATTTT	CASVIADTQYF
TRBV7-2	-	TRBD1	TRBJ1-2	TGTGCCAGCAGTCCCGACAGGGTCTATGGCTACACCTTC	CASSPDRVYGYTF
TRBV7-3	-	TRBD2	TRBJ2-1	TGTGCCAGCAGCTTAAGCGGGGGGGCCCTCAATGAGCAGTTCTTC	CASSLSGGALNEQFF
TRBV5-3	-	-	TRBJ2-2	TGTGCCAGAAGCTTTGGGGGCGTCCTCACCGGGGAGCTGTTTTTT	CARSFGGVLTGELFF
TRBV30	-	-	TRBJ2-1	TGTGCCTGGAGTGTTCCCGCTAGCGTTATTCAGTTCTTC	CAWSVPASVIQFF
TRBV19	-	TRBD1	TRBJ1-2	TGTGCCAGTACCCCGGGACAGGGGATCCCTGACTATGGCTACACCTTC	CASTPGQGIPDYGYTF
TRBV5-5	-	-	TRBJ2-2	TGTGCCAGCAGTCAAGAGTACGCGAACACCGGGGAGCTGTTTTTT	CASSQEYANTGELFF